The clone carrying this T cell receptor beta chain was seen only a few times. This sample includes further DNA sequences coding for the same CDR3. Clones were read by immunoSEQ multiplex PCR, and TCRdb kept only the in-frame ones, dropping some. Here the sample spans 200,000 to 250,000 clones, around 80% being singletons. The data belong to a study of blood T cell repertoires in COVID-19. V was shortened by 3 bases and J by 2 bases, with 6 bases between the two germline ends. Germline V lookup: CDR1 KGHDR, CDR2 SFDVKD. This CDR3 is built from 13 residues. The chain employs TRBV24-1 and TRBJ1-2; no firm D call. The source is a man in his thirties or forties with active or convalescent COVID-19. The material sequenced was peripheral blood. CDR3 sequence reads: CATSDAGNYGYTF. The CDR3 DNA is TGTGCCACCAGTGATGCGGGAAACTATGGCTACACCTTC.